A selection of T cell receptor beta chains follows, all from one sample in a study of stem cell transplantation in POMP-related autoinflammatory disease. Sequenced by immunoSEQ multiplex PCR; TCRdb stores in-frame clones only, minus some. The table records 25,000 to 40,000 clones, approximately 86% of them present only once. Material: CD4+ T cells from PBMCs, obtained before stem cell transplantation. These receptors all stem from a human donor with POMP-related autoinflammation and immune dysregulation (PRAID). The CDR3 runs from the conserved cysteine through the conserved F or W. Each record gives: J gene, CDR3 length, D gene, clone size, V gene, CDR3 protein, CDR3 DNA. A D gene is named only where the DNA matches it firmly. Not all rows give a size; the values are once, few, many and, for expanded clones, a class.

>TRBJ1-3|15|TRBD1|once|TRBV2
CASAGQGASGNTIYF
TGTGCCAGCGCGGGACAGGGCGCCTCTGGAAACACCATATATTTT
>TRBJ2-7|14|NA|NA|TRBV6-1
CASNRDISPYEQYF
TGTGCCAGCAACCGGGACATATCCCCCTACGAGCAGTACTTC
>TRBJ1-2|15|TRBD1|NA|TRBV10-3
CAIRAGTGSIDGYTF
TGTGCCATCAGGGCCGGGACAGGGAGTATCGATGGCTACACCTTC
>TRBJ2-5|15|TRBD2|NA|TRBV2
CASSVGAGGLETQYF
TGTGCCAGCAGTGTTGGGGCGGGGGGTTTAGAGACCCAGTACTTC
>TRBJ1-5|13|TRBD1|NA|TRBV2
CASKRTGNQPQHF
TGTGCCAGCAAACGGACAGGGAATCAGCCCCAGCATTTT
>TRBJ1-5|15|TRBD1|NA|TRBV11-2
CASSLEGTGDQPQHF
TGTGCCAGCAGCTTAGAAGGGACAGGGGATCAGCCCCAGCATTTT
>TRBJ1-1|13|NA|NA|TRBV29-1
CSVSRDGNTEAFF
TGCAGCGTGAGCAGAGATGGGAACACTGAAGCTTTCTTT
>TRBJ2-1|13|NA|NA|TRBV28
CASSFPGAHEQFF
TGTGCCAGCAGCTTCCCGGGGGCCCATGAGCAGTTCTTC
>TRBJ1-2|14|TRBD1|NA|TRBV7-3
CASSRDRVGNGYTF
TGTGCCAGCAGCCGGGACAGGGTTGGGAATGGCTACACCTTC
>TRBJ2-7|15|NA|NA|TRBV14
CASSQRPGFPYEQYF
TGTGCCAGCAGCCAGAGGCCAGGGTTTCCCTACGAGCAGTACTTC
>TRBJ1-2|15|TRBD1|NA|TRBV18
CASSPGQGQDYGYTF
TGTGCCAGCTCACCTGGACAGGGGCAGGACTATGGCTACACCTTC
>TRBJ2-3|15|NA|once|TRBV7-6
CASSLGGTSTDTQYF
TGTGCCAGCAGCTTAGGAGGCACAAGCACAGATACGCAGTATTTT
>TRBJ2-7|13|NA|NA|TRBV30
CAWSHQWGSEQYF
TGTGCCTGGAGTCACCAGTGGGGCTCCGAGCAGTACTTC
>TRBJ2-3|16|NA|NA|TRBV9
CASSVGEGGYTDTQYF
TGTGCCAGCAGCGTAGGGGAGGGGGGTTACACAGATACGCAGTATTTT
>TRBJ2-1|16|TRBD1|NA|TRBV28
CASSLAPRTGGDEQFF
TGTGCCAGCAGTTTAGCCCCTCGGACAGGGGGCGATGAGCAGTTCTTC